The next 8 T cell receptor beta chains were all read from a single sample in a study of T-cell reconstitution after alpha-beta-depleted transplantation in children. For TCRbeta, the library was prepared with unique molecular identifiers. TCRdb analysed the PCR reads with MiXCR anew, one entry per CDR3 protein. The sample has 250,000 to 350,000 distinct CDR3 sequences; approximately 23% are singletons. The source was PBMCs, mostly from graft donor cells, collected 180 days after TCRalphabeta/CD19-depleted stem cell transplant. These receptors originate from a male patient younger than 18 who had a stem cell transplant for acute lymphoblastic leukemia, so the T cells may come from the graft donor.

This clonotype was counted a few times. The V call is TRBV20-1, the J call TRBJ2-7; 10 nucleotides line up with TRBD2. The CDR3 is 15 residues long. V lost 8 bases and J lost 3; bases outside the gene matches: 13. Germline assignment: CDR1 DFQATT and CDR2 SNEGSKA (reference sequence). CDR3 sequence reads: CSRSGLAGVSYEQYF. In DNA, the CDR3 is TGCAGTCGTAGTGGGCTAGCGGGAGTAAGCTACGAGCAGTACTTC.

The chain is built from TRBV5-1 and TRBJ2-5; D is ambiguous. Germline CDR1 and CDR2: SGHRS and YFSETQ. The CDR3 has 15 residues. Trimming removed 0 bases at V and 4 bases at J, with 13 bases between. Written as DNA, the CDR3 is TGCGCCAGCAGCTTGGTTCAGGCCGCGAGAGAGACCCAGTACTTC. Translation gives CASSLVQAARETQYF. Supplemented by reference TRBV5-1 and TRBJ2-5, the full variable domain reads KAGVTQTPRYLIKTRGQQVTLSCSPISGHRSVSWYQQTPGQGLQFLFEYFSETQRNKGNFPGRFSGRQFSNSRSEMNVSTLELGDSALYLCASSLVQAARETQYFGPGTRLLVL.

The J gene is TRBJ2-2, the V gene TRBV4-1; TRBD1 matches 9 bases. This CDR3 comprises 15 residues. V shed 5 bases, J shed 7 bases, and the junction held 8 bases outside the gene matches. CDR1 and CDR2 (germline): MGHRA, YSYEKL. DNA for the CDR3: TGCGCCAGCAGCACCCGACAGGGGGTTATCGGGGAGCTGTTTTTT. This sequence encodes CASSTRQGVIGELFF.

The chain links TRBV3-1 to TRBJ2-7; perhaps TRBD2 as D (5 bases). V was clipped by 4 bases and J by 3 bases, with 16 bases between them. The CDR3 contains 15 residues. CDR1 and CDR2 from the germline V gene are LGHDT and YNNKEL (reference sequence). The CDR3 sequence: CASSPKGVRHYEQYF. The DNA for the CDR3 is TGTGCCAGCAGCCCAAAGGGAGTCCGGCACTACGAGCAGTACTTC.

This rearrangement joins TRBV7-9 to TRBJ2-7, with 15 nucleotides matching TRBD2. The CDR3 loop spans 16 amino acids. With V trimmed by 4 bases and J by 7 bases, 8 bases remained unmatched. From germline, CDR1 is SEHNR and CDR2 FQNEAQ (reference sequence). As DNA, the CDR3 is TGTGCCAGCAGCTCGTGGACTAGCGGGAGGGCCTGGGAGCAGTACTTC. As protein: CASSSWTSGRAWEQYF.

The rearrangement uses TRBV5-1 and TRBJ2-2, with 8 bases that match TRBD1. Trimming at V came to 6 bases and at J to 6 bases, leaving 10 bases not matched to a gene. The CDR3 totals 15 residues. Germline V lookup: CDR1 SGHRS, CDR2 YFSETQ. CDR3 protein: CASKTGTGMSGELFF. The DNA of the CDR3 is TGCGCCAGCAAAACCGGGACAGGAATGTCCGGGGAGCTGTTTTTT. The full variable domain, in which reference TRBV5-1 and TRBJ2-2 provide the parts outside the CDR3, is KAGVTQTPRYLIKTRGQQVTLSCSPISGHRSVSWYQQTPGQGLQFLFEYFSETQRNKGNFPGRFSGRQFSNSRSEMNVSTLELGDSALYLCASKTGTGMSGELFFGEGSRLTVL.

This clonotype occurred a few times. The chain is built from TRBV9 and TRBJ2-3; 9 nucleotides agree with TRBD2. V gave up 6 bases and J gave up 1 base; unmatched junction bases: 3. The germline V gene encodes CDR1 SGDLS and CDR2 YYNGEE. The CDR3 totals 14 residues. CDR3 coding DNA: TGTGCCAGCACTAGGACTAGCGGCACAGATACGCAGTATTTT. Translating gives CASTRTSGTDTQYF.

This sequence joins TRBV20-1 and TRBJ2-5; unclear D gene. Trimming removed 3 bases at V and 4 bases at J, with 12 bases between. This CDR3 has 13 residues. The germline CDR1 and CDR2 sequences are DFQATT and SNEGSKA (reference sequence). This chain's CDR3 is CSARVSAPETQYF. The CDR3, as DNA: TGCAGTGCTAGGGTGTCGGCCCCAGAGACCCAGTACTTC.